This entry concerns a single T cell receptor (beta chain). Its specificity is not known. Once graft tissue had been processed, intraepithelial and lamina propria lymphocytes were released. Produced via immunoSEQ multiplex PCR; TCRdb's table is partial and in-frame only. Of roughly 27,000 clones in the sample, about 80% are singletons; the top ten hold 2.5% to 3.5%. The data are from a study of graft-versus-host responses after intestinal transplantation. Trimming removed 5 bases from V and 2 bases from J, with 10 bases in between. Germline loops: CDR1 SEHNR, CDR2 FQNEAQ (reference sequence). The CDR3 extends over 14 amino acids. Regarding the study as a whole: There were GvH clones found in recipient marrow, and some of them appeared first in ileum or blood.

J is TRBJ1-3 and V is TRBV7-9, with unresolved D. The material sequenced was ileum tissue, taken 98 days after intestinal transplantation. The sequence came from a human patient who received an intestinal transplant, so some T cells may come from the graft donor. The CDR3 bases are TGTGCCAGCAGCCCGGACGAGCCTGGAAACACCATATATTTT. Translation gives CASSPDEPGNTIYF.